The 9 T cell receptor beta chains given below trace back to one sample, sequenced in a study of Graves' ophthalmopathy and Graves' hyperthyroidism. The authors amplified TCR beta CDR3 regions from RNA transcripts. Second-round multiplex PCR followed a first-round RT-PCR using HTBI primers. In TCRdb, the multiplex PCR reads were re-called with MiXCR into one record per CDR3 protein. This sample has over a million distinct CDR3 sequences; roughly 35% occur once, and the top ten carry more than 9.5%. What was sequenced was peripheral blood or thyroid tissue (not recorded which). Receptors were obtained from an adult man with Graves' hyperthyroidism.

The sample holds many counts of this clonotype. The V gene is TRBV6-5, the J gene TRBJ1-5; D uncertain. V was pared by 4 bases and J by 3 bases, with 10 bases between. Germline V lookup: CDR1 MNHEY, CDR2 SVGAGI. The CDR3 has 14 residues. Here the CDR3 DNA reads TGTGCCAGCAGTTCCACCTCCGACAATCAGCCCCAGCATTTT. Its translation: CASSSTSDNQPQHF.

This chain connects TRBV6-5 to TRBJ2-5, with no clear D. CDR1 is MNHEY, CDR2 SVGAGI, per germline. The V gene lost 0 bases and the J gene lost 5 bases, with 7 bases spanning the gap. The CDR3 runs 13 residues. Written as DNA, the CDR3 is TGTGCCAGCAGTTACTCTCTGCTGGAGACCCAGTACTTC. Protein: CASSYSLLETQYF.

The CDR3 is CAISETGVGAEGLFF. The CDR3 nucleotides are TGTGCCATCAGTGAGACAGGTGTTGGCGCCGAAGGGCTGTTTTTT. This rearrangement joins TRBV10-3 to TRBJ1-4, with D possibly TRBD1 on 5 matching bases. From germline, CDR1 is ENHRY and CDR2 SYGVKD. The V end was cut by 2 bases, the J end by 14 bases, with 21 bases between. The CDR3 length is 15 residues.

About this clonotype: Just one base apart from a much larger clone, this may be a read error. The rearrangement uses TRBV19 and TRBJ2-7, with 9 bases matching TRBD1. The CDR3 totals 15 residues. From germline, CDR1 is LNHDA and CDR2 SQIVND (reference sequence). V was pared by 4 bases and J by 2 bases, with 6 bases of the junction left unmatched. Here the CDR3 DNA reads TGTGCCAGTAGTACTTCGGGACAGGGAACCTACGAGCAGTACTTC. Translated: CASSTSGQGTYEQYF.

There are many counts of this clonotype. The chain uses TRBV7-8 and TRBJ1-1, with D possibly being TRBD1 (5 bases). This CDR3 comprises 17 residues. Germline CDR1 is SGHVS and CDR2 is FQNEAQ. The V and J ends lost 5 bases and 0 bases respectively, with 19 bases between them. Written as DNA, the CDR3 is TGTGCCAGCAGCCTGAGCCCCGGTGGCAGGGTGAACACTGAAGCTTTCTTT. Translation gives CASSLSPGGRVNTEAFF. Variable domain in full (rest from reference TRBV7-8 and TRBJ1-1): GAGVSQSPRYKVAKRGQDVALRCDPISGHVSLFWYQQALGQGPEFLTYFQNEAQLDKSGLPSDRFFAERPEGSVSTLKIQRTQQEDSAVYLCASSLSPGGRVNTEAFFGQGTRLTVV.

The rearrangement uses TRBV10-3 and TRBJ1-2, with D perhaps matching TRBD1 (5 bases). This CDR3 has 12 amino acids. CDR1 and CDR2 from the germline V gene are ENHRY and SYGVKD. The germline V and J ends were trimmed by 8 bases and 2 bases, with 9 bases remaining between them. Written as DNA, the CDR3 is TGTGCCATCTGGGGGGTGAACTATGGCTACACCTTC. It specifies CAIWGVNYGYTF.

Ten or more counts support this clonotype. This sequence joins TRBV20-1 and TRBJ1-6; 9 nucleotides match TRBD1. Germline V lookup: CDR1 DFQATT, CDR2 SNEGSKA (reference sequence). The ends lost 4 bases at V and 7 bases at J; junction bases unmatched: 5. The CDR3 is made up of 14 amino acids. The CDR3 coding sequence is TGCAGTGCTAATGGACAGGGGAGAAATTCACCCCTCCACTTT. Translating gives CSANGQGRNSPLHF.

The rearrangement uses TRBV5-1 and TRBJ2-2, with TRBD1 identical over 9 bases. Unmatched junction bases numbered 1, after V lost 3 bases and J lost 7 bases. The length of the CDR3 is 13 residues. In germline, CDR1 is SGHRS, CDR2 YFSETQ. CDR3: CASSWTGDGELFF. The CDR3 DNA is TGCGCCAGCAGCTGGACAGGGGACGGGGAGCTGTTTTTT.

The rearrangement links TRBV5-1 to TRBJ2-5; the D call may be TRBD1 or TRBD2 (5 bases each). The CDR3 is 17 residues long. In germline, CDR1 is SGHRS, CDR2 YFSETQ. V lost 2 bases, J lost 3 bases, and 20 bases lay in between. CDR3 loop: CASSFGGNTRGEETQYF. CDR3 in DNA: TGCGCCAGCAGCTTTGGCGGAAATACAAGGGGAGAAGAGACCCAGTACTTC.